These T cell receptor beta chains were read from a single sample in a study of post-analysis software for immune sequencing data. TCRdb reprocessed the PCR reads with MiXCR, giving one entry per CDR3 protein. The table lists 820,000 or so distinct CDR3 sequences, roughly half of them singletons, with about 4.5% in the top ten. The sample taken for sequencing was blood. The source is a girl aged 5 to 17 with multiple sclerosis. Both conserved end residues are part of each CDR3. The D gene is left open where the match is weak. Expanded clones are given a class, and other clones once, few, many or no size at all.

clone_size	v_call	j_call	d_call	cdr3_nt	cdr3_aa
.	TRBV4-1	TRBJ2-5	.	TGCGCCAGCAGCCAAGTGTTCCAGGGTAATGGGGAGACCCAGTACTTC	CASSQVFQGNGETQYF
.	TRBV7-9	TRBJ2-1	.	TGTGCCAGCAGCCCTGACGGAAGTTACAATGGGCAGTTCTTC	CASSPDGSYNGQFF
.	TRBV20-1	TRBJ1-1	.	TGCAGTGCTAGCAACAGGGAGAACACTGAAGCTTTCTTT	CSASNRENTEAFF
.	TRBV12-3/TRBV12-4	TRBJ2-3	.	TGTGCCAGCAGTACTCTCCTCGGTCCCACAGATACGCAGTATTTT	CASSTLLGPTDTQYF
.	TRBV6-5	TRBJ2-1	TRBD2	TGTGCCAGCAGTTACGTTCCGGGACTAGTTAATGAGCAGTTCTTC	CASSYVPGLVNEQFF
.	TRBV7-9	TRBJ1-2	.	TGTGCCAGCAGAACCGGGACACCTGATGGCTACACCTTC	CASRTGTPDGYTF
.	TRBV20-1	TRBJ2-3	.	TGCAGTGCCCGGGATAAGACAGATACGCAGTATTTT	CSARDKTDTQYF
.	TRBV12-3/TRBV12-4	TRBJ2-7	.	TGTGCCAGCAGTTTTCCCTTCCCCGGGAGTCACGAGCAGTACTTC	CASSFPFPGSHEQYF
.	TRBV7-2	TRBJ2-1	.	TGTGCCAGCAGCCTCCCACTGGAGGAGCAGTTCTTC	CASSLPLEEQFF
.	TRBV7-9	TRBJ2-1	TRBD1	TGTGCCAGCAGCAAACGACAGGGGGCAGTAGGTGAGCAGTTCTTC	CASSKRQGAVGEQFF
.	TRBV28	TRBJ2-3	.	TGTGCCAGCGCCCTTTGGGGCTCTGGGACAGATACGCAGTATTTT	CASALWGSGTDTQYF
.	TRBV7-3	TRBJ2-1	.	TGTGCCAGCAGCTCCTCGCAAGAGCAGTTCTTC	CASSSSQEQFF
few	TRBV15	TRBJ2-7	.	TGTGCCACCAGCAGAGATCGCTTGAGCAGCTCCTACGAGCAGTACTTC	CATSRDRLSSSYEQYF
.	TRBV9	TRBJ2-1	TRBD2	TGTGCCAGCAGCGGATTGCTAGCGGGAGTCTACAATGAGCAGTTCTTC	CASSGLLAGVYNEQFF
.	TRBV5-1	TRBJ2-3	.	TGCGCCAGCAGCTTGAGGGGGATTAGCGCAGATACGCAGTATTTT	CASSLRGISADTQYF
.	TRBV28	TRBJ2-7	TRBD1	TGTGCCAGCAGTGAACCGGGACAGGGGGTCTACGAGCAGTACTTC	CASSEPGQGVYEQYF
once	TRBV20-1	TRBJ2-5	.	TGCAGTGCTAGAGATCTTGGCAGGGCGTACCAAGAGACCCAGTACTTC	CSARDLGRAYQETQYF
few	TRBV9	TRBJ2-7	TRBD2	TGTGCCAGCAGCGAGAACCCTATATCGGGAGGTGCCTACGAGCAGTACTTC	CASSENPISGGAYEQYF
.	TRBV7-2	TRBJ2-1	.	TGTGCCAGCAGCTTAGCGTGGGACTTCTACAATGAGCAGTTCTTC	CASSLAWDFYNEQFF
.	TRBV2	TRBJ1-2	.	TGTGCCAGCAGTGTAAAACGCTCTGGGCAGGGGCACTATGGCTACACCTTC	CASSVKRSGQGHYGYTF
.	TRBV12-3/TRBV12-4	TRBJ1-5	.	TGTGCCAGCAGTTTGACGGGCAGGGTCTATCAGCCCCAGCATTTT	CASSLTGRVYQPQHF
.	TRBV7-9	TRBJ1-4	.	TGTGCCATTCTGACGGAAGCAACTAATGAAAAACTGTTTTTT	CAILTEATNEKLFF